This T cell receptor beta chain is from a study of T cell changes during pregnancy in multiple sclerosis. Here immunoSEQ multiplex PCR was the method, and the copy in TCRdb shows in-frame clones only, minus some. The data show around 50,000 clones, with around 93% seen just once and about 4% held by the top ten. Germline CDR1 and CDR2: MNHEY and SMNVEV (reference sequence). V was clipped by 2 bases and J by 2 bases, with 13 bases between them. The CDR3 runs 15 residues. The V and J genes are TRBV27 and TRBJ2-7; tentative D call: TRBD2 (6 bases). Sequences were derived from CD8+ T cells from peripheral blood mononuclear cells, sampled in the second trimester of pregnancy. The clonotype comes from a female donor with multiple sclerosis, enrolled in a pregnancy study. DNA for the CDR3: TGTGCCAGCAGTTTAATTGAGCGGGCGACCTACGAGCAGTACTTC. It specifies CASSLIERATYEQYF.